A selection of T cell receptor beta chains follows, all from one sample in a study of technical replicates of blood from a few donors. Sequencing used immunoSEQ multiplex PCR; TCRdb keeps in-frame clones, though not all of them. Of about 56,000 clones in the sample, 85% to 95% were seen once. The sequenced material came from PBMCs. The receptors were gathered from a human donor in good health. Some clones in this sample may be carry-over from other donors' samples. CDR3s include the opening cysteine and the closing phenylalanine or tryptophan. A D gene is named only where the DNA matches it firmly. Not all rows give a size; the values are once, few, many and, for expanded clones, a class.

j_call v_call clone_size d_call cdr3_aa cdr3_nt
TRBJ2-1 TRBV29-1 . . CSVGTPSEQFF TGCAGCGTCGGGACTCCGAGTGAGCAGTTCTTC
TRBJ2-7 TRBV28 . TRBD1 CASTPGTGGVGEQYF TGTGCCAGCACCCCCGGGACAGGGGGCGTCGGGGAGCAGTACTTC
TRBJ2-7 TRBV19 . TRBD2 CASSTELAGVINEQYF TGTGCCAGTAGTACGGAGCTAGCGGGAGTAATTAACGAGCAGTACTTC
TRBJ2-1 TRBV10-3 . TRBD2 CAITEILAGGPGEQFF TGTGCCATCACCGAAATTCTAGCGGGAGGGCCGGGTGAGCAGTTCTTC
TRBJ1-5 TRBV19 . TRBD1 CASSRGGSENQPQHF TGTGCCAGTAGTAGAGGGGGCAGCGAGAATCAGCCCCAGCATTTT
TRBJ2-6 TRBV18 . . CASSPIRGASGANVLTF TGTGCCAGCTCACCAATCCGGGGGGCCTCTGGGGCCAACGTCCTGACTTTC
TRBJ2-3 TRBV6-5 . TRBD2 CASSPSGGSTDTQYF TGTGCCAGCAGTCCTAGCGGGGGGAGCACAGATACGCAGTATTTT
TRBJ2-7 TRBV27 . . CASSRDMSYEQYF TGTGCCAGCAGCCGTGACATGTCCTACGAGCAGTACTTC
TRBJ2-2 TRBV29-1 . . CSVVWAGGGELFF TGCAGCGTTGTCTGGGCGGGTGGCGGGGAGCTGTTTTTT
TRBJ2-4 TRBV2 . . CASSLKRVGAKNIQYF TGTGCCAGCAGTTTAAAGCGGGTTGGGGCCAAAAACATTCAGTACTTC
TRBJ2-7 TRBV9 . TRBD1 CASSVRDSGPYEQYF TGTGCCAGCAGCGTCCGGGACAGTGGGCCCTACGAGCAGTACTTC
TRBJ2-5 TRBV4-1 . TRBD2 CASSQDAFRLAGPSWTQYF TGCGCCAGCAGCCAAGATGCGTTCCGTCTAGCGGGCCCCTCTTGGACCCAGTACTTC
TRBJ1-4 TRBV6-5 once . CASKRSANEKLFF TGTGCCAGCAAGAGGTCGGCTAATGAAAAACTGTTTTTT
TRBJ2-5 TRBV7-2 . . CASSPGTDWTQYF TGTGCCAGCAGCCCCGGGACTGATTGGACCCAGTACTTC
TRBJ1-2 TRBV4-2 . TRBD1 CASSRPGQLWYTF TGTGCCAGCAGCCGACCGGGACAGCTATGGTACACCTTC
TRBJ1-4 TRBV5-1 . . CASSSSGQKNEKLFF TGCGCCAGCAGCTCGTCGGGACAAAAAAATGAAAAACTGTTTTTT
TRBJ1-3 TRBV7-2 . . CASSFEAPGNTIYF TGTGCCAGCAGCTTTGAGGCCCCGGGAAACACCATATATTTT
TRBJ2-5 TRBV9 . TRBD2 CASSRETKRGGHQETQYF TGTGCCAGCAGCCGAGAGACAAAACGGGGGGGGCACCAAGAGACCCAGTACTTC
TRBJ1-1 TRBV7-9 . . CASSIRDIMNTEAFF TGTGCCAGCAGCATCCGGGACATCATGAACACTGAAGCTTTCTTT
TRBJ2-3 TRBV7-9 . . CASSLVGSGAGDTQYF TGTGCCAGCAGCTTAGTGGGCTCAGGGGCTGGAGATACGCAGTATTTT
TRBJ2-7 TRBV30 . TRBD2 CAWRTAGLQYF TGTGCCTGGAGAACAGCGGGACTCCAGTACTTC
TRBJ1-5 TRBV9 . . CASSVGVGGNQPQHF TGTGCCAGCAGCGTAGGTGTAGGGGGCAATCAGCCCCAGCATTTT
TRBJ2-5 TRBV5-4 . TRBD1 CASSWTGTIQETQYF TGTGCCAGCAGCTGGACAGGAACCATCCAAGAGACCCAGTACTTC
TRBJ2-1 TRBV5-4 . . CASSPLRVSSYNEQFF TGTGCCAGCAGCCCACTTCGGGTTAGCTCCTACAATGAGCAGTTCTTC
TRBJ1-1 TRBV13 . . CASSSYDRNTEAFF TGTGCCAGCAGCTCATACGACAGGAACACTGAAGCTTTCTTT
TRBJ2-5 TRBV7-3 . TRBD2 CASSLMGGETQYF TGTGCCAGCAGCTTAATGGGAGGGGAGACCCAGTACTTC
TRBJ2-3 TRBV2 . . CASSEVRAAGDTQYF TGTGCCAGCAGTGAGGTCAGGGCGGCAGGAGATACGCAGTATTTT
TRBJ2-1 TRBV7-7 . TRBD2 CASSLGGRGNEQFF TGTGCCAGCAGCTTAGGCGGGAGAGGGAATGAGCAGTTCTTC
TRBJ2-3 TRBV5-1 . . CASSSLAEADTQYF TGCGCCAGCAGCTCGCTCGCGGAGGCAGATACGCAGTATTTT
TRBJ2-5 TRBV7-2 . . CASSLGTRQVLGGETQYF TGTGCCAGCAGCTTAGGCACCAGACAAGTCCTTGGGGGGGAGACCCAGTACTTC
TRBJ2-7 TRBV7-9 . . CASSSDTGTDSYEQYF TGTGCCAGCAGCTCAGACACCGGGACTGATTCCTACGAGCAGTACTTC
TRBJ2-5 TRBV5-1 . TRBD1 CASSWTGVEETQYF TGCGCCAGCAGCTGGACAGGGGTCGAGGAGACCCAGTACTTC
TRBJ2-5 TRBV7-3 . . CASSLRGPQETQYF TGTGCCAGCAGCTTACGTGGGCCACAAGAGACCCAGTACTTC
TRBJ2-7 TRBV27 . . CASSLAGFYEQYF TGTGCCAGCAGTTTAGCGGGGTTTTACGAGCAGTACTTC
TRBJ1-2 TRBV27 . . CASSLYPPDRLNYGYTF TGTGCCAGCAGTTTATATCCCCCGGACAGACTTAACTATGGCTACACCTTC
TRBJ2-2 TRBV4-1 . . CASSQEVQGPSTGELFF TGCGCCAGCAGCCAAGAAGTCCAGGGGCCGAGTACCGGGGAGCTGTTTTTT
TRBJ2-3 TRBV7-3 . TRBD2 CASRSGLGGRDTQYF TGTGCCAGCAGATCGGGACTAGGTGGGCGAGATACGCAGTATTTT
TRBJ2-1 TRBV30 . TRBD2 CAWNIGLAGINEQFF TGTGCCTGGAACATAGGGCTAGCGGGAATCAATGAGCAGTTCTTC
TRBJ1-2 TRBV27 . . CASSAAGTAANYGYTF TGTGCCAGCAGTGCAGCCGGGACTGCAGCGAACTATGGCTACACCTTC
TRBJ2-2 TRBV7-9 . TRBD1 CASSLFEGQGNTGELFF TGTGCCAGCAGCTTATTTGAGGGACAGGGGAACACCGGGGAGCTGTTTTTT
TRBJ1-2 TRBV2 . . CASSDLTTDGYTF TGTGCCAGCAGTGATCTCACTACGGATGGCTACACCTTC
TRBJ2-7 TRBV5-5 . TRBD1 CASSQQGGQYF TGTGCCAGCAGTCAACAGGGGGGACAGTACTTC
TRBJ1-6 TRBV11-2 . TRBD1 CASSSRTGNSPLHF TGTGCCAGCAGCTCCCGGACAGGGAATTCACCCCTCCACTTT
TRBJ2-7 TRBV13 once . CASSLVLRGSYEQYF TGTGCCAGCAGCTTAGTTTTGAGGGGGTCCTACGAGCAGTACTTC
TRBJ2-1 TRBV5-4 . TRBD1 CASSRTGGNEQFF TGTGCCAGCAGCCGGACAGGGGGCAATGAGCAGTTCTTC
TRBJ2-2 TRBV2 . TRBD2 CASSGGTRSTGELFF TGTGCCAGCAGTGGTGGGACTAGATCCACCGGGGAGCTGTTTTTT
TRBJ1-1 TRBV6-5 . . CASSYSGVGLEAFF TGTGCCAGCAGTTACTCAGGTGTGGGGCTTGAAGCTTTCTTT
TRBJ1-4 TRBV5-6 once . CASSLEQGGRKLFF TGTGCCAGCAGCTTGGAACAGGGCGGTCGGAAACTGTTTTTT
TRBJ2-3 TRBV7-2 . TRBD2 CASSLNGGISTDTQYF TGTGCCAGCAGCTTGAACGGGGGGATTTCCACAGATACGCAGTATTTT
TRBJ2-7 TRBV7-9 . TRBD1 CASSLQGLGYEQYF TGTGCCAGCAGCCTACAGGGGCTAGGCTACGAGCAGTACTTC
TRBJ2-7 TRBV5-4 . TRBD2 CASSLLGGDYEQYF TGTGCCAGCAGCTTGCTCGGGGGGGATTACGAGCAGTACTTC
TRBJ1-2 TRBV10-3 once . CAISESGGAGYGYTF TGTGCCATCAGTGAGAGCGGAGGGGCTGGCTATGGCTACACCTTC